One sample yielded the 24 T cell receptor beta chains listed below, sequenced in a study of beta chain features in type 1 diabetes. Sequencing targeted expressed TCRB transcripts, as all isolated RNA had been reverse transcribed. Clones were read by immunoSEQ multiplex PCR, and TCRdb kept only the in-frame ones, dropping some. The table includes about 44,000 clones, around 52% detected once. The sequenced material came from Tregs from blood. These receptors originate from a woman younger than 35 in good health.

The rearrangement joins TRBV28 to TRBJ2-3; TRBD2 aligns across 9 bases. Germline values: CDR1 MDHEN, CDR2 SYDVKM. The CDR3 runs 18 residues. The V gene end was trimmed by 4 bases and the J gene end by 4 bases; junction bases not matched to a gene: 15. CDR3 in DNA: TGTGCCAGCAGTTCGCCCCACTCCGGCGGGAGGGCCGCAGATACGCAGTATTTT. Residues: CASSSPHSGGRAADTQYF.

The V gene is TRBV6-1, the J gene TRBJ2-5, with D tentatively TRBD1 (6 bases). V was clipped by 6 bases and J by 5 bases, with 16 bases between them. This CDR3 is 14 amino acids long. Germline loops: CDR1 MNHNS, CDR2 SASEGT. CDR3 sequence (DNA): TGTGCCAGCAGAAGCCAGGGGTTGGGGGAGACCCAGTACTTC. As protein: CASRSQGLGETQYF.

V gene TRBV7-9 combines with J gene TRBJ2-5, with D uncertain. The J call could be wrong; TRBJ2-7 is a better fit for the DNA end. CDR1 is SEHNR, CDR2 FQNEAQ, per germline (reference sequence). CDR3 length equals 11 residues. CDR3: CASPGRYEQYF. CDR3 nucleotide sequence: TGTGCCAGCCCAGGCCGTTACGAGCAGTACTTC.

In its sample, this clone was seen a few times. This chain uses TRBV29-1 with TRBJ2-1, with a possible D match to TRBD1 (6 bases). The V and J ends lost 1 base and 6 bases respectively, with 19 bases between them. Looked up from germline, CDR1 is SQVTM and CDR2 is ANQGSEA. The CDR3 sequence is 16 residues long. The CDR3: CSVEVWAGVGGNEQFF. In DNA, the CDR3 is TGCAGCGTTGAAGTGTGGGCAGGGGTCGGAGGCAATGAGCAGTTCTTC.

This clone was seen a single time. The chain is built from TRBV29-1 and TRBJ2-7, with D perhaps TRBD2 (6 bases). This CDR3 has 13 amino acids. Germline V gives CDR1 SQVTM, CDR2 ANQGSEA. Between the trimmed V and J ends, which lost 6 bases and 6 bases, there was a span of 18 bases. This chain's CDR3 is CSVAGDLAGEQYF. In DNA form, the CDR3 reads TGCAGCGTCGCTGGGGACTTAGCCGGCGAGCAGTACTTC.

The gene calls are TRBV30 and TRBJ2-1; TRBD1 might be the D (6 bases). The CDR3 sequence is 15 residues long. The V end lost 3 bases, the J end lost 10 bases, and 22 bases lay between the germline ends. Germline-derived CDR1 and CDR2 are GTSNPN and SVGIG (reference sequence). Here the CDR3 DNA reads TGTGCCTGGAGGCGACCAGGTGGGGGCCTCGAAGAGCAGTTCTTC. Translated: CAWRRPGGGLEEQFF.

The gene calls are TRBV18 and TRBJ2-3, with 7 bases that match TRBD2. V was pared by 5 bases and J by 5 bases, with 7 bases of the junction left unmatched. The germline CDR1 and CDR2 sequences are KGHSH and LQKENI. The CDR3 has 14 residues. CDR3 region: CASSMAGEKDTQYF. CDR3 DNA sequence: TGTGCCAGCTCAATGGCGGGAGAGAAAGATACGCAGTATTTT. Based on the CDR3 plus reference TRBV18 and TRBJ2-3, the full variable domain is NAGVMQNPRHLVRRRGQEARLRCSPMKGHSHVYWYRQLPEEGLKFMVYLQKENIIDESGMPKERFSAEFPKEGPSILRIQQVVRGDSAAYFCASSMAGEKDTQYFGPGTRLTVL.

This clone has more than one count but fewer than ten. The gene calls are TRBV30 and TRBJ2-4; D remains unclear. V was cut by 5 bases and J by 1 base, with 9 bases left in between. The CDR3 totals 13 residues. The germline CDR1 and CDR2 sequences are GTSNPN and SVGIG (reference sequence). In DNA form, the CDR3 reads TGTGCCTGGGCCACTCTTGCCAAAAACATTCAGTACTTC. This sequence encodes CAWATLAKNIQYF. Filled out from reference TRBV30 and TRBJ2-4, the complete variable domain reads SQTIHQWPATLVQPVGSPLSLECTVEGTSNPNLYWYRQAAGRGLQLLFYSVGIGQISSEVPQNLSASRPQDRQFILSSKKLLLSDSGFYLCAWATLAKNIQYFGAGTRLSVL.

The sample holds one count of this clone. V gene TRBV19 combines with J gene TRBJ1-1; 7 bases map to TRBD1. Germline CDR1 reads LNHDA; CDR2 reads SQIVND (reference sequence). With V trimmed by 7 bases and J by 3 bases, 5 bases remained unmatched. CDR3 length: 13 residues. This CDR3 reads CASTGGRDTEAFF. The CDR3 nucleotides read TGTGCCAGTACAGGGGGTAGGGACACTGAAGCTTTCTTT.

Comment on this clone: The sample contains more than one DNA sequence encoding this CDR3. The rearrangement joins TRBV5-1 to TRBJ2-1, with 13 bases identical to TRBD2. Per germline, CDR1 SGHRS and CDR2 YFSETQ. This CDR3 is 15 amino acids long. J was trimmed by 5 bases and V by 2 bases; bases with no gene match: 1. The CDR3 sequence: CASSFGLAGDNEQFF. CDR3 nucleotide sequence: TGCGCCAGCAGCTTCGGACTAGCGGGAGACAATGAGCAGTTCTTC.

The genes are TRBV19 and TRBJ1-5; 8 bases match TRBD1. Germline values: CDR1 LNHDA, CDR2 SQIVND (reference sequence). The CDR3 length is 15 residues. V was clipped by 7 bases and J by 0 bases; unmatched bases: 5. The DNA of the CDR3 is TGTGCCAGTACCCAGGGGGCGACTAGCAATCAGCCCCAGCATTTT. This sequence encodes CASTQGATSNQPQHF. Full variable domain (missing parts from reference TRBV19 and TRBJ1-5): DGGITQSPKYLFRKEGQNVTLSCEQNLNHDAMYWYRQDPGQGLRLIYYSQIVNDFQKGDIAEGYSVSREKKESFPLTVTSAQKNPTAFYLCASTQGATSNQPQHFGDGTRLSIL.

The chain employs TRBV15 and TRBJ2-1; D gene ambiguous. This CDR3 spans 15 amino acids. Germline V lookup: CDR1 LNHNV, CDR2 YYDKDF (reference sequence). V gave up 0 bases and J gave up 0 bases, with 6 bases separating them. In DNA, the CDR3 is TGTGCCACCAGCAGAGAGGCTAGCTCCTACAATGAGCAGTTCTTC. The encoded protein is CATSREASSYNEQFF. The entire variable domain, with the rest obtained from reference TRBV15 and TRBJ2-1, is as follows: DAMVIQNPRYQVTQFGKPVTLSCSQTLNHNVMYWYQQKSSQAPKLLFHYYDKDFNNEADTPDNFQSRRPNTSFCFLDIRSPGLGDTAMYLCATSREASSYNEQFFGPGTRLTVL.

The rearrangement links TRBV19 to TRBJ2-1; 10 nucleotides line up with TRBD2. The J segment lost 9 bases and the V segment lost 0 bases, leaving 23 bases of the junction unmatched. This CDR3 spans 21 amino acids. Germline CDR1 LNHDA, CDR2 SQIVND (reference sequence). The CDR3 loop reads CASSIERELILGLAGESEQFF. In nucleotides, the CDR3 is TGTGCCAGTAGTATAGAAAGGGAACTAATTTTAGGGCTAGCGGGAGAAAGTGAGCAGTTCTTC.

V is TRBV19 and J is TRBJ2-7; 12 nucleotides line up with TRBD2. Looked up from germline, CDR1 is LNHDA and CDR2 is SQIVND (reference sequence). This CDR3 spans 16 amino acids. V shed 5 bases and J 2 bases; nucleotides not matched to a gene: 7. DNA for the CDR3: TGTGCCAGTAGTGCCCGAACTAGCGGGAGGACCTACGAGCAGTACTTC. Residues: CASSARTSGRTYEQYF.

This rearrangement joins TRBV7-9 to TRBJ2-7; possible D gene TRBD1, 5 bases. V was clipped by 5 bases and J by 0 bases, with 11 bases between them. The germline V gene encodes CDR1 SEHNR and CDR2 FQNEAQ (reference sequence). This CDR3 comprises 14 residues. The chain's CDR3 is CASSLMTDSYEQYF. The CDR3 region has the DNA TGTGCCAGCAGCCTGATGACAGACTCCTACGAGCAGTACTTC. The variable domain in full, with the rest retrieved from reference TRBV7-9 and TRBJ2-7, is DTGVSQNPRHKITKRGQNVTFRCDPISEHNRLYWYRQTLGQGPEFLTYFQNEAQLEKSRLLSDRFSAERPKGSFSTLEIQRTEQGDSAMYLCASSLMTDSYEQYFGPGTRLTVT.

This chain connects TRBV10-1 to TRBJ2-2, with D maybe TRBD1 (6 bases). CDR3 length equals 12 residues. Germline V lookup: CDR1 WNHNN, CDR2 SYGVQD (reference sequence). As DNA, the CDR3 is TGCGTCGTACAGGGGAACACCGGGGAGCTGTTTTTT. This translates into CVVQGNTGELFF.

The V and J genes are TRBV6-6 and TRBJ1-1, with 8 bases aligning to TRBD1. Per the germline V gene, CDR1 is MNHNY and CDR2 is SVGAGI (reference sequence). This CDR3 has 14 amino acids. J lost 11 bases, V lost 2 bases, and 10 bases had no gene match. The CDR3 sequence is CASSYGTGTPKAFF. DNA of the CDR3: TGTGCCAGCAGTTACGGGACAGGTACTCCCAAGGCTTTCTTT.

The chain links TRBV6-6 to TRBJ2-6; TRBD2 might be the D (6 bases). Trimming took 4 bases from V and 4 from J, leaving 8 bases between them. Per germline, CDR1 MNHNY and CDR2 SVGAGI (reference sequence). The CDR3 has 14 residues. The CDR3 region is CASSFGRGANVLTF. Written as DNA, the CDR3 is TGTGCCAGCAGTTTTGGGAGGGGGGCCAACGTCCTGACTTTC.

This rearrangement joins TRBV28 to TRBJ1-2; 10 nucleotides line up with TRBD1. Germline trimming cut 2 bases from V and 5 bases from J; bases unmatched to any gene: 2. Germline V gene lookup returns CDR1 MDHEN and CDR2 SYDVKM. The length of the CDR3 is 14 residues. The CDR3 here is CASSLPGQGYGYTF. Here the CDR3 DNA reads TGTGCCAGCAGTTTACCGGGACAGGGGTATGGCTACACCTTC.

This chain uses TRBV5-1 with TRBJ2-3; D is undetermined. The CDR3 loop spans 12 amino acids. The germline V gene has CDR1 SGHRS and CDR2 YFSETQ. V was trimmed by 1 base and J by 2 bases, leaving 2 bases between them. This CDR3 reads CASSLYTDTQYF. CDR3 in DNA: TGCGCCAGCAGCTTGTACACAGATACGCAGTATTTT. Looking up the rest from reference TRBV5-1 and TRBJ2-3 gives the full variable domain: KAGVTQTPRYLIKTRGQQVTLSCSPISGHRSVSWYQQTPGQGLQFLFEYFSETQRNKGNFPGRFSGRQFSNSRSEMNVSTLELGDSALYLCASSLYTDTQYFGPGTRLTVL.

This clone was observed once. The chain joins TRBV5-6 to TRBJ2-3, with 7 bases matching TRBD1. V shed 2 bases and J 0 bases; nucleotides not matched to a gene: 9. The CDR3 covers 17 residues. The germline V gene has CDR1 SGHDT and CDR2 YYEEEE. The CDR3 DNA sequence: TGTGCCAGCAGCTTCCCAGGGGCCAGGGGGAGCACAGATACGCAGTATTTT. Translating it yields CASSFPGARGSTDTQYF.

V usage is TRBV21-1 and J usage is TRBJ2-5; TRBD2 is the table's D call and was not checked against the DNA. TRBV21-1 is described as a pseudogene. This CDR3 spans 15 amino acids. The CDR3 here is CASSKGGGCQETQYF. CDR3 nucleotide sequence: TGTGCCAGCAGCAAAGGCGGCGGGTGCCAAGAGACCCAGTACTTC.

The CDR3 loop reads CASIWARFYGYTF. The DNA for the CDR3 is TGTGCCAGCATTTGGGCCCGATTCTATGGCTACACCTTC. This rearrangement joins TRBV2 to TRBJ1-2; the D is unclear. The CDR3 totals 13 residues. Germline-derived CDR1 and CDR2 are SNHLY and FYNNEI. V lost 7 bases and J lost 4, with 13 bases in between.

V gene TRBV27 combines with J gene TRBJ2-1, with 8 bases matching TRBD2. The V gene's germline CDR1 is MNHEY and CDR2 SMNVEV (reference sequence). The V segment lost 8 bases and the J segment 2 bases; nucleotides outside the gene matches: 5. The length of the CDR3 is 14 residues. CDR3 region: CASSTSVAYNEQFF. CDR3 coding DNA: TGTGCCAGCTCGACTAGCGTCGCCTACAATGAGCAGTTCTTC.